Listed below are T cell receptor beta chains from one sample, sequenced in a study of blood T cell repertoires in COVID-19. Sequencing used immunoSEQ multiplex PCR; TCRdb keeps in-frame clones, though not all of them. This sample has 300,000 to 350,000 clones; 87% occur once, and the top ten carry approximately 9.3%. Sample: peripheral blood. These receptors were collected from a man aged 25-45 years with COVID-19, enrolled during active disease. Each CDR3 is given with its conserved first and last residue.

j_call: TRBJ1-2
v_call: TRBV11-2
cdr3_aa: CASSSPGTGYGYTF

j_call: TRBJ2-5
v_call: TRBV5-1
cdr3_aa: CASLDSTGGSETQYF

j_call: TRBJ2-2
v_call: TRBV18
cdr3_aa: CASSPRHLNTGELFF

j_call: TRBJ1-1
v_call: TRBV27
cdr3_aa: CASSSYGSTEAFF

j_call: TRBJ1-2
v_call: TRBV14
cdr3_aa: CASSPGDRVRGYTF

j_call: TRBJ2-1
v_call: TRBV4-1
cdr3_aa: CASSQESSPRQQFF

j_call: TRBJ2-1
v_call: TRBV4-3
cdr3_aa: CASSHPHGTDNEQFF

j_call: TRBJ2-2
v_call: TRBV7-7
cdr3_aa: CASSGTFTGELFF

j_call: TRBJ1-1
v_call: TRBV11-2
cdr3_aa: CASSLGRLNTEAFF

j_call: TRBJ1-5
v_call: TRBV6-2/TRBV6-3
cdr3_aa: CASSYPGSGNQPQHF

j_call: TRBJ1-1
v_call: TRBV7-9
cdr3_aa: CASSFQGGGGNTEAFF